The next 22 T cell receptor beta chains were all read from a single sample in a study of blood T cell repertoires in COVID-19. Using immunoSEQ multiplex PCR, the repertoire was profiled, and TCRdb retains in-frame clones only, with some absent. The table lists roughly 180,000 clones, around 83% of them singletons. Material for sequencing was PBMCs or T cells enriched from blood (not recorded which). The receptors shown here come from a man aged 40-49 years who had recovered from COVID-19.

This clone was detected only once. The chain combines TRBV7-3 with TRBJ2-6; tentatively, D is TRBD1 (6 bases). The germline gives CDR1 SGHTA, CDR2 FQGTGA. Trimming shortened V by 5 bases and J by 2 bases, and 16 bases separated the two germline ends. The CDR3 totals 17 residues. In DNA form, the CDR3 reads TGTGCCAGCAGCCCAACTGCAGGGGCAACTGGGGCCAACGTCCTGACTTTC. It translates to CASSPTAGATGANVLTF.

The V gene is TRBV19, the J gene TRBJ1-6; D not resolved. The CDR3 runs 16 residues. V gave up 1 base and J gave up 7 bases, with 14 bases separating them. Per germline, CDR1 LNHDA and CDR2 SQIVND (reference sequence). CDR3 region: CASSIGRAPNNSPLHF. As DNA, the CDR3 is TGTGCCAGTAGTATAGGGAGGGCACCTAACAATTCACCCCTCCACTTT.

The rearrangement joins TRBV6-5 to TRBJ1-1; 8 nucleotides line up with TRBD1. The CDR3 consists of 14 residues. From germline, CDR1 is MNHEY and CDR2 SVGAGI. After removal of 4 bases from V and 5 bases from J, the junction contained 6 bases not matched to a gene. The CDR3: CASSSRTGWTEAFF. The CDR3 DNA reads TGTGCCAGCAGTTCCCGGACAGGGTGGACTGAAGCTTTCTTT.

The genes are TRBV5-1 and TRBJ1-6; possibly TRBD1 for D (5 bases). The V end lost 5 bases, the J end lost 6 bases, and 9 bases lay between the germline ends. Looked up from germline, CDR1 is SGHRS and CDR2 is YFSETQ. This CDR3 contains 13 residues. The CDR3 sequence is CASSQGVNSPLHF. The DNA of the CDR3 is TGCGCCAGCAGTCAAGGGGTTAATTCACCCCTCCACTTT. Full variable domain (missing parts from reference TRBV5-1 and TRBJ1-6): KAGVTQTPRYLIKTRGQQVTLSCSPISGHRSVSWYQQTPGQGLQFLFEYFSETQRNKGNFPGRFSGRQFSNSRSEMNVSTLELGDSALYLCASSQGVNSPLHFGNGTRLTVT.

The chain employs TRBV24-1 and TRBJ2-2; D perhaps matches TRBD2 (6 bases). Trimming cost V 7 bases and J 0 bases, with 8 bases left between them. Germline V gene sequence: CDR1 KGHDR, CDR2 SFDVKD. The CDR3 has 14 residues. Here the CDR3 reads CATSGGTNTGELFF. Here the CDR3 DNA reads TGTGCCACCAGCGGAGGGACGAACACCGGGGAGCTGTTTTTT.

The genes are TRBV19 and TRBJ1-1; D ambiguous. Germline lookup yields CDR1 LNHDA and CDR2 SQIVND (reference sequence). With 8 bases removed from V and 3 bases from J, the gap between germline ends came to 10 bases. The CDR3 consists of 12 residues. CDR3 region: CASRWGDTEAFF. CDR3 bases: TGTGCCAGTCGCTGGGGAGACACTGAAGCTTTCTTT. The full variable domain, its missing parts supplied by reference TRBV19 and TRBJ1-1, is DGGITQSPKYLFRKEGQNVTLSCEQNLNHDAMYWYRQDPGQGLRLIYYSQIVNDFQKGDIAEGYSVSREKKESFPLTVTSAQKNPTAFYLCASRWGDTEAFFGQGTRLTVV.

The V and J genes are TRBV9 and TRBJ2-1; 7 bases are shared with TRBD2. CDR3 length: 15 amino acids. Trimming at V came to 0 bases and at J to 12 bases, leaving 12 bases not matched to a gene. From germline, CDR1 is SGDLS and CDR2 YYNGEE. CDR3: CASSVEAGAYSGQFF. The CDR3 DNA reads TGTGCCAGCAGCGTAGAGGCGGGAGCGTATTCGGGGCAGTTCTTC. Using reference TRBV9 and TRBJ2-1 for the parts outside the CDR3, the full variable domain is DSGVTQTPKHLITATGQRVTLRCSPRSGDLSVYWYQQSLDQGLQFLIQYYNGEERAKGNILERFSAQQFPDLHSELNLSSLELGDSALYFCASSVEAGAYSGQFFGPGTRLTVL.

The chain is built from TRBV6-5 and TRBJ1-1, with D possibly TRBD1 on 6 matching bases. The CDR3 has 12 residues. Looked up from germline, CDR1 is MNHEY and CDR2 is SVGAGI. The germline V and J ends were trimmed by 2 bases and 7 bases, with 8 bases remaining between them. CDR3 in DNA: TGTGCCAGCAGTTACGACAGGATTGAAGCTTTCTTT. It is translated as CASSYDRIEAFF.

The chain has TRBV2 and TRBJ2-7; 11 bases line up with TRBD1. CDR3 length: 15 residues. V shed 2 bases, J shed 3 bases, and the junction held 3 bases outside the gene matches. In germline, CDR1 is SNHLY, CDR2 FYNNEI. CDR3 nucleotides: TGTGCCAGCAGTGAACCGGGGACAGGGGGCTACGAGCAGTACTTC. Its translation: CASSEPGTGGYEQYF.

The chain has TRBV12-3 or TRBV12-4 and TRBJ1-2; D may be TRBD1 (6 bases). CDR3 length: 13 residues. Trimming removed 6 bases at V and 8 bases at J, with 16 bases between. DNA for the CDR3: TGTGCCAGCAGGTGGTTCGATGGGGGCGGCTACACCTTC. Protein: CASRWFDGGGYTF.

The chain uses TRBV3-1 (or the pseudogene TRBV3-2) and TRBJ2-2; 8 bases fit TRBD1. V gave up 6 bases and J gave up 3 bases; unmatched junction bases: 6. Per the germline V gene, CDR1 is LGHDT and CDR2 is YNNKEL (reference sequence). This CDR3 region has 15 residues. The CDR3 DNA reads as TGTGCCAGCAGAGAGACAGGGGCCTACACCGGGGAGCTGTTTTTT. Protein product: CASRETGAYTGELFF.

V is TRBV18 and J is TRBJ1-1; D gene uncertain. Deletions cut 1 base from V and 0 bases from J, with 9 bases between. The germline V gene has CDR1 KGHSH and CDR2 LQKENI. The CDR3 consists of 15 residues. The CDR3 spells CASSPREGMNTEAFF. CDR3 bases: TGTGCCAGCTCACCACGGGAGGGAATGAACACTGAAGCTTTCTTT. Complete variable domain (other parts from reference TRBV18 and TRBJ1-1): NAGVMQNPRHLVRRRGQEARLRCSPMKGHSHVYWYRQLPEEGLKFMVYLQKENIIDESGMPKERFSAEFPKEGPSILRIQQVVRGDSAAYFCASSPREGMNTEAFFGQGTRLTVV.

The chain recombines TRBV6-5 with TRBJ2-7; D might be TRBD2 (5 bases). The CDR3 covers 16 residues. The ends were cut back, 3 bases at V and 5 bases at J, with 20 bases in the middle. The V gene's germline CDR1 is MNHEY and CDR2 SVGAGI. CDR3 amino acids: CASSYLGVSGINEQYF. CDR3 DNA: TGTGCCAGCAGTTATTTAGGAGTCTCGGGGATCAACGAGCAGTACTTC.

CDR3 nucleotide sequence: TGTGCCAGCAGCTCTGGACTGCCGGGGAGGCCCCAGCATTTT. It yields the protein CASSSGLPGRPQHF. The gene calls are TRBV7-2 and TRBJ1-5; the D is unclear. The germline V gene has CDR1 SGHTA and CDR2 FQGNSA. The CDR3 extends over 14 amino acids. V dropped 4 bases and J dropped 9 bases, with 16 bases sitting between them.

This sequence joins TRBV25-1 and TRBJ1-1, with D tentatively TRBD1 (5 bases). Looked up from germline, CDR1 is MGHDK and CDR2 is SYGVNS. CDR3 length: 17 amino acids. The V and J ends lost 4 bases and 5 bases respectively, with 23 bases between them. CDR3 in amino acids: CASSASAQTARGTEAFF. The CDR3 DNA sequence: TGTGCCAGCAGTGCTTCCGCCCAGACAGCCCGAGGTACTGAAGCTTTCTTT.

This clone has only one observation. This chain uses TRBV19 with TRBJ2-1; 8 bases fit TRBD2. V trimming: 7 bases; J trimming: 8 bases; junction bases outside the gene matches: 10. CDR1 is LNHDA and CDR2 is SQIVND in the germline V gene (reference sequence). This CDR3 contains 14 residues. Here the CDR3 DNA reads TGTGCCAGTAACTCGGGAGGGTCACAAGATGAGCAGTTCTTC. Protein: CASNSGGSQDEQFF.

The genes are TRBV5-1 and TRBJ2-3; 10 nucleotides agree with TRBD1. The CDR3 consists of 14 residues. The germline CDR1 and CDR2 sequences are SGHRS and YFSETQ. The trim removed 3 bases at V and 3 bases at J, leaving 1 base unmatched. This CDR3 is CASSSDRGTDTQYF. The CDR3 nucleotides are TGCGCCAGCAGCTCGGACAGGGGGACAGATACGCAGTATTTT.

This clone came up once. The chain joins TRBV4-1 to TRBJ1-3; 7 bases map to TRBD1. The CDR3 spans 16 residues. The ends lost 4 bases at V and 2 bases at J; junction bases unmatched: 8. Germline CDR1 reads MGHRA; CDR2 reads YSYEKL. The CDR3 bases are TGCGCCAGCAGCCTACAGGGGAGCGTCGCTGGAAACACCATATATTTT. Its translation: CASSLQGSVAGNTIYF.

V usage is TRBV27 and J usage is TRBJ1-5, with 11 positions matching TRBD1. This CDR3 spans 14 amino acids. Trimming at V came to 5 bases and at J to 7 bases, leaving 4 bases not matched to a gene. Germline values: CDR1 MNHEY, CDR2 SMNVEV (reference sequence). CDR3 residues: CASSPWTGGQPQHF. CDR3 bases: TGTGCCAGCAGTCCTTGGACAGGGGGCCAGCCCCAGCATTTT.

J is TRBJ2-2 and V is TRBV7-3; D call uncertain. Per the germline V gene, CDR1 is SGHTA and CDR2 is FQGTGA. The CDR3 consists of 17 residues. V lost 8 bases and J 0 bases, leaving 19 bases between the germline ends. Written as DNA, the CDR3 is TGTGCCAGCCGACCCTCCGAGGCCCATTCGAACACCGGGGAGCTGTTTTTT. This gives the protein CASRPSEAHSNTGELFF.

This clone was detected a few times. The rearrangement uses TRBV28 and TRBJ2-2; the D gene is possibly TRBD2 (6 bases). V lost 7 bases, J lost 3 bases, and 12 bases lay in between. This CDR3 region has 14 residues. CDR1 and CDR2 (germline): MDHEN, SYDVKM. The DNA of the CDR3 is TGTGCCAGCACGTCGCGGGGATACACCGGGGAGCTGTTTTTT. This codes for CASTSRGYTGELFF.

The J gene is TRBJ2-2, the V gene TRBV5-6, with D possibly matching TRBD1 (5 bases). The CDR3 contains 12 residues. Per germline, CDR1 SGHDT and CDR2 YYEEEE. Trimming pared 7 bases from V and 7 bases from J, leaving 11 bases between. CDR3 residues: CASQRQFGELFF. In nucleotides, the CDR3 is TGTGCCAGCCAAAGACAGTTCGGGGAGCTGTTTTTT. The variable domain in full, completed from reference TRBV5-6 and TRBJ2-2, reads DAGVTQSPTHLIKTRGQQVTLRCSPKSGHDTVSWYQQALGQGPQFIFQYYEEEERQRGNFPDRFSGHQFPNYSSELNVNALLLGDSALYLCASQRQFGELFFGEGSRLTVL.